This TCR beta chain was found in a study of shared clonotypes between healthy human individuals. Study summary: The donors, a couple of women and a few men, were aged 18 to 49.

Trimming shortened V by 1 base and J by 6 bases, and 14 bases separated the two germline ends. This CDR3 has 15 residues. CDR1 is MNHEY and CDR2 is SMNVEV in the germline V gene (reference sequence). Replicate PCRs for sorted subsets used approximately 220 ng DNA; this equaled 25,000 to 30,000 T cell genomes. TCRdb's table, derived via immunoSEQ multiplex PCR, lists solely in-frame clones and lacks some. The sample contains 2 million to 2.5 million clones, roughly 93% of which appear only once. Study results and caveats: Represented diversity (both genetic and exposure-history) was limited by the small number of donors. Generally, naive subsets (rather than memory subsets) showed larger estimated richness.

On this clone itself: Antigen: not known.

J is TRBJ2-3 and V is TRBV27; D remains ambiguous. The source material was naive CD4+ T cells from PBMCs. Subset of the sample: CD45RA+ positively selected. The TCR was taken from a man between 18 and 35 years old in good health. Some clones in this sample may be carry-over from other donors' samples. The CDR3 protein is CASSLFRGVGDTQYF. The CDR3 DNA is TGTGCCAGCAGTTTATTTCGTGGGGTGGGGGATACGCAGTATTTT.